This passage covers 23 T cell receptor beta chains from one sample sequenced in a study of a mutant IDH1 vaccine in newly diagnosed glioma. The antigens of these receptors remain unknown. The time point denotes: week 5, during vaccination. What each vaccine dose contained was 300 ug of mutant IDH1 20-mer peptide, accompanied by topical imiquimod. Clones were read by immunoSEQ multiplex PCR, and TCRdb kept only the in-frame ones, dropping some. The sample has roughly 12,000 clones; roughly 91% are singletons. The specimen comprised PBMCs, sampled from a glioma patient whose treatment included an IDH1 peptide vaccine. The receptors shown here come from a middle-aged woman with glioma. Some clones in this sample may be carry-over from other donors' samples.

The V and J genes are TRBV11-1 and TRBJ2-2, with TRBD2 as a possible D gene (7 bases). The V end lost 5 bases, the J end lost 4 bases, and 20 bases lay between the germline ends. Germline-derived CDR1 and CDR2 are SGHAT and FQDESV (reference sequence). The CDR3 spans 17 residues. DNA for the CDR3: TGTGCCAGCAGCGCGAGGGGGGGGGCGCGAGGCACCGGGGAGCTGTTTTTT. This sequence encodes CASSARGGARGTGELFF.

The chain carries TRBV6-1 and TRBJ1-4, with D possibly matching TRBD1 (6 bases). V lost 0 bases to trimming and J lost 8 bases, with 13 bases between them. In germline, CDR1 is MNHNS, CDR2 SASEGT. The CDR3 runs to 15 residues. Written as DNA, the CDR3 is TGTGCCAGCAGTGAAGCAGGGGGTGTAGGGGAAAAACTGTTTTTT. Amino acid sequence: CASSEAGGVGEKLFF.

The chain recombines TRBV7-9 with TRBJ2-7; tentative D call: TRBD2 (5 bases). The V end was cut by 5 bases, the J end by 3 bases, with 17 bases between. Germline V gene data show CDR1 as SEHNR and CDR2 as FQNEAQ (reference sequence). This CDR3 has 15 amino acids. CDR3 sequence: CASSPRRGPIYEQYF. The DNA for the CDR3 is TGTGCCAGCAGCCCTAGGCGCGGGCCGATCTACGAGCAGTACTTC.

CDR3: CASSRGGVKTTEAFF. CDR3 bases: TGTGCCAGCAGCCGCGGGGGGGTGAAAACCACTGAAGCTTTCTTT. The chain carries TRBV28 and TRBJ1-1, with a weak D call TRBD1 (5 bases). Germline CDR1 MDHEN, CDR2 SYDVKM. The CDR3 runs to 15 residues. Trimming cost V 6 bases and J 4 bases, with 18 bases left between them.

CDR3: CASSPAGVGYEQYF. The CDR3 DNA reads TGTGCCAGCAGCCCAGCGGGAGTAGGCTACGAGCAGTACTTC. This chain uses TRBV7-6 with TRBJ2-7; 8 bases agree with TRBD2. CDR3 length: 14 amino acids. CDR1 SGHVS and CDR2 FNYEAQ come from the germline V gene. V was pared by 5 bases and J by 3 bases, with 6 bases of the junction left unmatched.

V gene TRBV7-9 combines with J gene TRBJ2-7; D may be TRBD2 (7 bases). CDR3 length: 15 amino acids. Germline V gives CDR1 SEHNR, CDR2 FQNEAQ (reference sequence). V was clipped by 5 bases and J by 6 bases, with 20 bases between them. The CDR3 reads CASSPWGRGGSEQYF. Written as DNA, the CDR3 is TGTGCCAGCAGCCCCTGGGGAAGGGGGGGCAGCGAGCAGTACTTC.

The chain joins TRBV7-9 to TRBJ2-3; 8 nucleotides agree with TRBD1. The CDR3 has 13 amino acids. The germline V gene has CDR1 SEHNR and CDR2 FQNEAQ (reference sequence). After removal of 2 bases from V and 5 bases from J, the junction contained 0 bases not matched to a gene. CDR3 sequence (DNA): TGTGCCAGCAGCTTAACAGGGGGAGATACGCAGTATTTT. This codes for CASSLTGGDTQYF.

This chain uses TRBV7-2 with TRBJ1-2, with 10 positions matching TRBD1. This CDR3 region has 15 residues. V lost 3 bases to trimming and J lost 4 bases; unmatched junction nucleotides: 5. Germline V CDR1 and CDR2: SGHTA, FQGNSA. CDR3 bases: TGTGCCAGCAGCTTTCACCGGGACAGGGGCTATGGCTACACCTTC. Protein product: CASSFHRDRGYGYTF.

This clone appeared once. For the CDR3, the DNA is TGTGCCAGCTCACCACAAGCTAGTGGCAAAAACATTCAGTACTTC. Translation gives CASSPQASGKNIQYF. The chain joins TRBV18 to TRBJ2-4; D not certain. The V gene lost 1 base and the J gene lost 3 bases, with 10 bases spanning the gap. CDR1 KGHSH and CDR2 LQKENI come from the germline V gene. This CDR3 has 15 residues.

The chain joins TRBV19 to TRBJ1-5; 7 nucleotides match TRBD1. Germline trimming cut 5 bases from V and 4 bases from J; bases unmatched to any gene: 11. This CDR3 has 16 amino acids. Germline V lookup: CDR1 LNHDA, CDR2 SQIVND (reference sequence). CDR3 sequence: CASSPGGFVGNQPQHF. CDR3 DNA: TGTGCCAGTAGTCCAGGGGGTTTTGTAGGGAATCAGCCCCAGCATTTT.

This clone has more than one count but fewer than ten. The chain employs TRBV7-9 and TRBJ1-2; 10 bases are a match to TRBD1. V was pared by 4 bases and J by 5 bases, with 7 bases of the junction left unmatched. The CDR3 extends over 15 amino acids. Germline V gives CDR1 SEHNR, CDR2 FQNEAQ (reference sequence). DNA for the CDR3: TGTGCCAGCAGCTCCAGCGGACAGGGGGTTTATGGCTACACCTTC. It yields the protein CASSSSGQGVYGYTF.

The rearrangement joins TRBV5-6 to TRBJ1-1; D is unclear. There are 13 residues in the CDR3. V was cut by 3 bases and J by 10 bases, with 16 bases left in between. In germline, CDR1 is SGHDT, CDR2 YYEEEE. In DNA, the CDR3 is TGTGCCAGCAGCTCACTTCAGACGCATGGAGCTTTCTTT. This encodes CASSSLQTHGAFF. Drawing the rest from reference TRBV5-6 and TRBJ1-1, the complete variable domain is DAGVTQSPTHLIKTRGQQVTLRCSPKSGHDTVSWYQQALGQGPQFIFQYYEEEERQRGNFPDRFSGHQFPNYSSELNVNALLLGDSALYLCASSSLQTHGAFFGQGTRLTVV.

This clone turned up a few times. This rearrangement joins TRBV19 to TRBJ2-5, with D perhaps matching TRBD1 or TRBD2 (5 bases each). This CDR3 is 15 amino acids long. The V and J ends lost 0 bases and 4 bases respectively, with 12 bases between them. Germline CDR1 is LNHDA and CDR2 is SQIVND (reference sequence). CDR3 amino acids: CASSIDFGTAETQYF. The DNA of the CDR3 is TGTGCCAGTAGTATAGATTTCGGGACGGCAGAGACCCAGTACTTC.

The chain uses TRBV19 and TRBJ1-6; D is perhaps TRBD1 (5 bases). Germline V gene sequence: CDR1 LNHDA, CDR2 SQIVND (reference sequence). The CDR3 consists of 14 residues. V lost 7 bases and J lost 7, with 14 bases in between. For the CDR3, the DNA is TGTGCCAGTATTTCCAGGGAGAGGAATTCACCCCTCCACTTT. This sequence encodes CASISRERNSPLHF.

In regard to this clone: A junction boundary mismatches the germline segment, possibly from a read error. The chain carries TRBV2 and TRBJ2-5, with D possibly matching TRBD1 (6 bases). Looked up from germline, CDR1 is SNHLY and CDR2 is FYNNEI. CDR3 length: 14 amino acids. The DNA for the CDR3 is TGTGCCAGCAGGGAAGGACAGATCCAAGAGACCCAGTACTTC. It is translated as CASREGQIQETQYF.

V usage is TRBV18 and J usage is TRBJ1-5, with unresolved D. This CDR3 spans 12 amino acids. The V gene's germline CDR1 is KGHSH and CDR2 LQKENI. The germline V and J ends were trimmed by 4 bases and 4 bases, with 5 bases remaining between them. This CDR3 reads CASSRENQPQHF. The CDR3 DNA sequence: TGTGCCAGCTCACGCGAGAATCAGCCCCAGCATTTT. The whole variable domain, remainder taken from reference TRBV18 and TRBJ1-5, is NAGVMQNPRHLVRRRGQEARLRCSPMKGHSHVYWYRQLPEEGLKFMVYLQKENIIDESGMPKERFSAEFPKEGPSILRIQQVVRGDSAAYFCASSRENQPQHFGDGTRLSIL.

J is TRBJ2-2 and V is TRBV5-1; the D gene is possibly TRBD1 (6 bases). Germline values: CDR1 SGHRS, CDR2 YFSETQ. The V end was cut by 3 bases, the J end by 5 bases, with 11 bases between. This CDR3 has 14 amino acids. CDR3 DNA: TGCGCCAGCAGCTCAGGGGCAGGTACCGGGGAGCTGTTTTTT. Its translation is CASSSGAGTGELFF. The entire variable domain, with the rest obtained from reference TRBV5-1 and TRBJ2-2, is as follows: KAGVTQTPRYLIKTRGQQVTLSCSPISGHRSVSWYQQTPGQGLQFLFEYFSETQRNKGNFPGRFSGRQFSNSRSEMNVSTLELGDSALYLCASSSGAGTGELFFGEGSRLTVL.

This clone has a single count. The rearrangement uses TRBV7-2 and TRBJ2-3; 8 bases map to TRBD1. The CDR3 is made up of 14 amino acids. Looked up from germline, CDR1 is SGHTA and CDR2 is FQGNSA. With V trimmed by 4 bases and J by 4 bases, 4 bases remained unmatched. In DNA, the CDR3 is TGTGCCAGCAGCTGGACAGGGTTCTCAGATACGCAGTATTTT. This gives the protein CASSWTGFSDTQYF.

The chain couples TRBV27 to TRBJ1-1; weak D call: TRBD1 (5 bases). Germline V CDR1 and CDR2: MNHEY, SMNVEV (reference sequence). Trimming took 6 bases from V and 5 from J, leaving 19 bases between them. This CDR3 has 15 amino acids. The CDR3 bases are TGTGCCAGCAGGTCTCAAGGAACCCAGGGAACTGAAGCTTTCTTT. Translated, it gives CASRSQGTQGTEAFF.

As concerns this clone: A junction boundary mismatches the germline segment, possibly from a read error. The rearrangement uses TRBV6-5 and TRBJ1-2, with 10 bases aligning to TRBD1. Germline V gene data show CDR1 as MNHEY and CDR2 as SVGAGI. This CDR3 spans 13 amino acids. CDR3 sequence reads: CASSPRDRGGHTF. The CDR3 nucleotides are TGTGCCAGCAGTCCCCGGGACAGGGGTGGCCACACCTTC.

The rearrangement links TRBV30 to TRBJ1-1; no definite D call. Germline CDR1 is GTSNPN and CDR2 is SVGIG (reference sequence). V was trimmed by 5 bases and J by 7 bases, leaving 11 bases between them. The CDR3 loop spans 11 amino acids. CDR3 DNA: TGTGCCTGGCTCGGTACTTATGAAGCTTTCTTT. It specifies CAWLGTYEAFF.

The genes are TRBV6-6 and TRBJ2-1; no firm D call. Trimming stripped 6 bases from V and 6 bases from J, with 18 bases between. Germline V CDR1 and CDR2: MNHNY, SVGAGI (reference sequence). This CDR3 has 15 residues. This CDR3 reads CASSLLGPVFNEQFF. The CDR3, as DNA: TGTGCCAGCAGCCTCCTGGGTCCGGTCTTCAATGAGCAGTTCTTC.

The V gene is TRBV19, the J gene TRBJ1-5, with TRBD1 identical over 10 bases. Per the germline V gene, CDR1 is LNHDA and CDR2 is SQIVND (reference sequence). The CDR3 has 16 amino acids. V was pared by 5 bases and J by 1 base, with 5 bases of the junction left unmatched. CDR3 protein: CASSPDRGLSNQPQHF. The CDR3 bases are TGTGCCAGTAGTCCTGACAGGGGGCTAAGCAATCAGCCCCAGCATTTT.